Below, one TCR beta chain is given with its context. In the authors' workflow: Estimation of nucleated cell counts was performed using reference gene primer amplification. Libraries were prepared by immunoSEQ multiplex PCR; TCRdb keeps only in-frame clonotypes and omits some of them. V and J calls and clone size are copied from that table; D and trimming were computed from the DNA. The table shows about 54,000 clones, with over 75% occurring only once. The data were taken from a study of blood T cell repertoires in COVID-19. Whole-study context: The study drew acute and convalescent COVID-19 samples from the United States, Italy and Spain. PBMCs, B-cell-depleted T cells, or T cells were the source of the cDNA or gDNA that made up the material.

Germline V gives CDR1 SNHLY, CDR2 FYNNEI. V was cut by 5 bases and J by 9 bases, with 10 bases left in between. This CDR3 region has 11 residues. What was sequenced was peripheral blood. The rearrangement uses TRBV2 and TRBJ1-2; D is unresolved. The TCR comes from a human donor in a cohort sampled during active COVID-19. CDR3 coding DNA: TGTGCCAGCAGTCTCTCTCTCCGCTACACCTTC. This sequence encodes CASSLSLRYTF. The whole variable domain, remainder taken from reference TRBV2 and TRBJ1-2, is EPEVTQTPSHQVTQMGQEVILRCVPISNHLYFYWYRQILGQKVEFLVSFYNNEISEKSEIFDDQFSVERPDGSNFTLKIRSTKLEDSAMYFCASSLSLRYTFGSGTRLTVV.